This section outlines one TCR beta chain sequence together with its context. Its antigen is as yet unknown. Per the germline V gene, CDR1 is LGHDT and CDR2 is YNNKEL (reference sequence). This CDR3 contains 17 residues. With 3 bases clipped from V and 6 bases from J, the junction kept 9 bases outside the gene matches. These data come from a study of response to subunit inactivated influenza vaccine. Overall study results and limits: Authors suggested few new T cells are recruited by each seasonal influenza vaccination.

TCRdb used MiXCR to reprocess the RT-PCR reads, holding one entry per CDR3 protein. The table has about 530,000 distinct CDR3 sequences, around 11% seen once. This TCR derives from a man aged 50-59 years who received an inactivated influenza vaccine. The V gene is TRBV3-1, the J gene TRBJ2-2; the match to TRBD1 covers 11 bases. Material: PBMCs from blood, obtained on the day of vaccination. The DNA of the CDR3 is TGTGCCAGCAGCCAGTCCCCCGGACAGGGGGCGGCCGGGGAGCTGTTTTTT. Protein product: CASSQSPGQGAAGELFF.